This record covers a single TCR beta chain. This specimen comes from a study of blood T cell repertoires in COVID-19. Study details: The samples span acute and convalescent COVID-19 from the United States, Italy and Spain. PBMCs, B-cell-depleted T cells, or T cells were the source of the cDNA or gDNA that made up the material.

This CDR3 comprises 13 residues. V lost 4 bases to trimming and J lost 6 bases, with 13 bases between them. From germline, CDR1 is SGDLS and CDR2 YYNGEE. Per the study methods: Counts of nucleated cells, estimated from reference gene primer amplification, were obtained. This table comes from immunoSEQ multiplex PCR, and its TCRdb copy is limited to in-frame clones, with some not included. V and J calls and clone size are as listed in that table; D and trimming were resolved from the DNA. The sample consists of roughly 150,000 clones, 87% of them appearing once. V usage is TRBV9 and J usage is TRBJ1-1; D call uncertain. The source of this sequence is a human donor in a cohort sampled during active COVID-19. The sample was peripheral blood. The CDR3, as DNA: TGTGCCAGCAGCTCTAAAGGAGCGTCTGAAGCTTTCTTT. Amino acid sequence: CASSSKGASEAFF.